These 3 T cell receptor beta chains share one sample of origin, sequenced in a study of blood T cell repertoires in COVID-19 (TCRdb year 2020). The library came from the immunoSEQ multiplex PCR assay. The source is immuneACCESS, and TCRdb retained only in-frame sequences with V and J called. Part of the clones is not carried over; for the studies checked, unresolved V genes explain less than half of this, and the remainder is unexplained. The sample table holds roughly 150,000 clones, of which more than 80% were seen once. About 2.6% of the sample goes to the ten largest clones. The specimen was peripheral blood. These receptors came from a man in his sixties with acute or convalescent COVID-19.

V usage is TRBV10-3 and J usage is TRBJ1-3; the D is unclear. The V gene lost 6 bases and the J gene lost 4 bases, with 4 bases spanning the gap. The CDR3 is made up of 11 amino acids. The germline gives CDR1 ENHRY, CDR2 SYGVKD. The CDR3 sequence: CAISAGNTIYF. The CDR3 bases are TGTGCCATCAGCGCGGGAAACACCATATATTTT.

The chain has TRBV6-5 and TRBJ1-2, with unresolved D. Germline V gene sequence: CDR1 MNHEY, CDR2 SVGAGI. The length of the CDR3 is 16 residues. V shed 0 bases and J shed 8 bases, with 19 bases lying between them. The CDR3 nucleotides read TGTGCCAGCAGTTACTCGATTACCTGGGCAGGCTACGGCTACACCTTC. Translated, it gives CASSYSITWAGYGYTF.

The chain couples TRBV6-2 or TRBV6-3 to TRBJ2-3, with 7 bases aligning to TRBD2. CDR1 is MNHEY and CDR2 is SVGEGT in the germline V gene. The CDR3 is made up of 15 amino acids. Losses at the gene ends were 2 bases for V and 1 base for J; bases not matched to a gene: 3. The CDR3 coding sequence is TGTGCCAGCAGTTACATGCTAGCGGGCACAGATACGCAGTATTTT. This translates into CASSYMLAGTDTQYF.